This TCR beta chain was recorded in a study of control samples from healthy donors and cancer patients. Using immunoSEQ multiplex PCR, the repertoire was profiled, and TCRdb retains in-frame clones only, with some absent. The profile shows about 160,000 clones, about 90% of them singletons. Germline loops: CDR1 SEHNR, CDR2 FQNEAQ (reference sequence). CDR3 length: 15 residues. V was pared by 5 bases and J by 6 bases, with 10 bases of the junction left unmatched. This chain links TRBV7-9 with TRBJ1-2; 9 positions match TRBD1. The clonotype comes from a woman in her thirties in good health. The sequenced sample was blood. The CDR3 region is CASSQGVGQGHGYTF. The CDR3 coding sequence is TGTGCCAGCAGCCAAGGGGTGGGACAGGGACATGGCTACACCTTC.